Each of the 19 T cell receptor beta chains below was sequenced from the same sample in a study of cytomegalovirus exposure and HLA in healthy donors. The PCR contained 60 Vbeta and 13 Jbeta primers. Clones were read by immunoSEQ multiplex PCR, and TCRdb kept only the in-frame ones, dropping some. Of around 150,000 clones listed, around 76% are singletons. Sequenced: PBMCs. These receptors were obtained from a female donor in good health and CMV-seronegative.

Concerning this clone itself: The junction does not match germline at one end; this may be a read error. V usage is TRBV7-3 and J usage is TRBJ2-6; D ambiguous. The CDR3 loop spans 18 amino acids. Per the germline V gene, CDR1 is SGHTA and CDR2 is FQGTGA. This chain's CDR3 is CASSLTRSISSGANVLTF. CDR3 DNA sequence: TGTGCCAGCAGCCTAACTCGTTCGATCAGCTCTGGGGCCAACGTCCTGACTTTC.

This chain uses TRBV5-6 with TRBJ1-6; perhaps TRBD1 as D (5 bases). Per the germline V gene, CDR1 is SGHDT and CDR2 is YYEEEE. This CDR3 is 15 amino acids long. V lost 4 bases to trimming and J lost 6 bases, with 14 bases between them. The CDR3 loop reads CASSPSPRVNSPLHF. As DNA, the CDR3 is TGTGCCAGCAGCCCCTCGCCCAGGGTTAATTCACCCCTCCACTTT.

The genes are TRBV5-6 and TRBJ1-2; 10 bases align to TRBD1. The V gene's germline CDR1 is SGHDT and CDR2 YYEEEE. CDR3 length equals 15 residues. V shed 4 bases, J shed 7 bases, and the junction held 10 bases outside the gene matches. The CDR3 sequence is CASSPYDRGRGGYTF. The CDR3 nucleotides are TGTGCCAGCAGCCCTTACGACAGGGGGCGGGGTGGCTACACCTTC. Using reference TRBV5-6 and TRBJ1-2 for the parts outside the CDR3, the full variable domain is DAGVTQSPTHLIKTRGQQVTLRCSPKSGHDTVSWYQQALGQGPQFIFQYYEEEERQRGNFPDRFSGHQFPNYSSELNVNALLLGDSALYLCASSPYDRGRGGYTFGSGTRLTVV.

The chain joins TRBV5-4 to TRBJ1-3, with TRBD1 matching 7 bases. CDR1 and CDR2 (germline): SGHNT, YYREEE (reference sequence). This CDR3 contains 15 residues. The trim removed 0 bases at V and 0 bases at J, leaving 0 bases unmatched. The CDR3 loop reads CASSLGTGSGNTIYF. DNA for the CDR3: TGTGCCAGCAGCTTGGGGACAGGCTCTGGAAACACCATATATTTT. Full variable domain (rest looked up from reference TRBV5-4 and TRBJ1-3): ETGVTQSPTHLIKTRGQQVTLRCSSQSGHNTVSWYQQALGQGPQFIFQYYREEENGRGNFPPRFSGLQFPNYSSELNVNALELDDSALYLCASSLGTGSGNTIYFGEGSWLTVV.

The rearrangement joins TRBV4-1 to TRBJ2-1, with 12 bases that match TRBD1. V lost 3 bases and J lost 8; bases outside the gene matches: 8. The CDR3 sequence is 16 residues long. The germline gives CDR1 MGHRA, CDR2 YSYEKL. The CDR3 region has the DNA TGCGCCAGCAGCCAGTTAACCGGGACAGGGGGCTATGAGCAGTTCTTC. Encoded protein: CASSQLTGTGGYEQFF.

CDR3 in DNA: TGTGCCAGCAGGCGGGCTCGGGGGGATTACTACGAGCAGTACTTC. Translating gives CASRRARGDYYEQYF. This sequence joins TRBV6-5 and TRBJ2-7, with 7 positions matching TRBD2. This CDR3 region has 15 residues. The J segment lost 3 bases and the V segment lost 6 bases, leaving 11 bases of the junction unmatched. Germline-derived CDR1 and CDR2 are MNHEY and SVGAGI.

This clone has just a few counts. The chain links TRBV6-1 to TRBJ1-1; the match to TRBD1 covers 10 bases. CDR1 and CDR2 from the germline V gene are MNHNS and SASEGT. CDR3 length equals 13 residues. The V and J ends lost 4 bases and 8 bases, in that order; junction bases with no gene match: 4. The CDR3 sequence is CASSGQGAQEAFF. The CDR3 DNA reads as TGTGCCAGCAGTGGACAGGGGGCTCAGGAAGCTTTCTTT.

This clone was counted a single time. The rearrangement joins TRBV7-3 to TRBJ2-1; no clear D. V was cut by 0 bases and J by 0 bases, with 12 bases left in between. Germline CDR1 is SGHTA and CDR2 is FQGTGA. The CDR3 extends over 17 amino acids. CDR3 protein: CASSLTSTPSSYNEQFF. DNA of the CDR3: TGTGCCAGCAGCTTAACTTCGACTCCCAGCTCCTACAATGAGCAGTTCTTC.

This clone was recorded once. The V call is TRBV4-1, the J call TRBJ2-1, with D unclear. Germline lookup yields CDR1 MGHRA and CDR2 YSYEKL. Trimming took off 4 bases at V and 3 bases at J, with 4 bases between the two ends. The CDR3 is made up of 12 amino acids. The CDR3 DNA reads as TGCGCCAGCAGCCCTAGCTACAATGAGCAGTTCTTC. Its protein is CASSPSYNEQFF.

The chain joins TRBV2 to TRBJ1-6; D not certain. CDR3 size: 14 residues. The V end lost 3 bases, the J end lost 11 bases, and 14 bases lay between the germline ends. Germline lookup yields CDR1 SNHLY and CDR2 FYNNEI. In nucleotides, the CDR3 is TGTGCCAGCAGTGAGTACGGCCAGGATGCACCCCTCCACTTT. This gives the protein CASSEYGQDAPLHF. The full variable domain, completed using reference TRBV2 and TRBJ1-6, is EPEVTQTPSHQVTQMGQEVILRCVPISNHLYFYWYRQILGQKVEFLVSFYNNEISEKSEIFDDQFSVERPDGSNFTLKIRSTKLEDSAMYFCASSEYGQDAPLHFGNGTRLTVT.

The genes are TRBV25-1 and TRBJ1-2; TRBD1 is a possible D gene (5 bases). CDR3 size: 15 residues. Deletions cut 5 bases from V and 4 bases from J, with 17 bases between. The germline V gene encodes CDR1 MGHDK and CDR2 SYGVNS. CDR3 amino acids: CASSPFAGEGYGYTF. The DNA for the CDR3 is TGTGCCAGCAGTCCGTTTGCGGGGGAGGGCTATGGCTACACCTTC.

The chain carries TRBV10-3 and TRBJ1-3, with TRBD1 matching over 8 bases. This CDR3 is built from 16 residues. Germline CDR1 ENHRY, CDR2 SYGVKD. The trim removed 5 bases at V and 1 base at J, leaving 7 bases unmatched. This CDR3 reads CAISKGQAASGNTIYF. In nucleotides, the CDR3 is TGTGCCATCAGTAAGGGACAGGCTGCGTCTGGAAACACCATATATTTT.

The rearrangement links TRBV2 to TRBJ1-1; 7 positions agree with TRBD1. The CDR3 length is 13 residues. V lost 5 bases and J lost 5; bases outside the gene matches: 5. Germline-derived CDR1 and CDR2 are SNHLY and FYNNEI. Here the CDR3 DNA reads TGTGCCAGCAGTAACAGGGGCAGGACTGAAGCTTTCTTT. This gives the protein CASSNRGRTEAFF.

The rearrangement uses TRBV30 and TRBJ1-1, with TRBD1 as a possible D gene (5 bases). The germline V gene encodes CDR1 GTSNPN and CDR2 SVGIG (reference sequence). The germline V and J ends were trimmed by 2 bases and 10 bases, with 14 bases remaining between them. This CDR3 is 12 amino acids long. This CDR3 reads CAWSLTALGAFF. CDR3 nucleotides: TGTGCCTGGAGTCTGACAGCCCTCGGAGCTTTCTTT.

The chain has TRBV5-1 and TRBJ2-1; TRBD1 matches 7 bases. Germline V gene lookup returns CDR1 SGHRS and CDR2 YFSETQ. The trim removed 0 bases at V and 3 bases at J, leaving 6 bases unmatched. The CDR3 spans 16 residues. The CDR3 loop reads CASSLEAGGSYNEQFF. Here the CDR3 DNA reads TGCGCCAGCAGCTTGGAGGCAGGGGGAAGCTACAATGAGCAGTTCTTC.

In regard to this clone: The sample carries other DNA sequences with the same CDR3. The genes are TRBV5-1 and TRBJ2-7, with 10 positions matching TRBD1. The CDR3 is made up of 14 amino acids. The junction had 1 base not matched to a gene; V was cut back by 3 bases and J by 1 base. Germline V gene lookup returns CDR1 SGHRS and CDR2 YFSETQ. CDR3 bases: TGCGCCAGCAGCTCGGGACAGGGGTCCTACGAGCAGTACTTC. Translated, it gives CASSSGQGSYEQYF.

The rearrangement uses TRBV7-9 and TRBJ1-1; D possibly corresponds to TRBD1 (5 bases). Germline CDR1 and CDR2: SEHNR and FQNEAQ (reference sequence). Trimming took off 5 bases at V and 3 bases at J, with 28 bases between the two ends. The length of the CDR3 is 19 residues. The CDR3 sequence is CASSPLRSNPGLMDTEAFF. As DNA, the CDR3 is TGTGCCAGCAGCCCCCTTAGGTCTAACCCAGGGTTGATGGACACTGAAGCTTTCTTT.

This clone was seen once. The CDR3 loop reads CAWSGEGELFF. For the CDR3, the DNA is TGTGCCTGGAGTGGGGAGGGGGAGCTGTTTTTT. The chain employs TRBV30 and TRBJ2-2, with D possibly being TRBD2 (5 bases). V gave up 1 base and J gave up 8 bases, with 5 bases separating them. Germline V gives CDR1 GTSNPN, CDR2 SVGIG (reference sequence). This CDR3 region has 11 residues.

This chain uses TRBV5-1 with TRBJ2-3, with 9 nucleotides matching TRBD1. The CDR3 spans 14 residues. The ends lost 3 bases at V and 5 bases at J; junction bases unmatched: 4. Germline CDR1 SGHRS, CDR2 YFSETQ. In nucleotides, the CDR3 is TGCGCCAGCAGCTCCCCGGGACAGGGAGATACGCAGTATTTT. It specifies CASSSPGQGDTQYF.